Each of the 11 T cell receptor beta chains below was sequenced from the same sample in a study of blood T cells in healthy people across ages. Using a J-beta primer mix together with a sample-barcoded 5' primer, a second PCR was run for roughly 6 to 12 cycles. One entry per CDR3 protein results from TCRdb running MiXCR on the 5' RACE reads. The sample lists some 800,000 distinct CDR3 sequences; 20% to 30% were seen once. This same sample was also taken into another study, of T cells of mothers and their children.

The sequencing sample was made of blood. The receptor set was obtained from a boy between 10 and 17 years old in good health.

The chain has TRBV5-1 and TRBJ2-5, with D unclear. Germline lookup yields CDR1 SGHRS and CDR2 YFSETQ. CDR3 length equals 15 residues. V lost 0 bases, J lost 5 bases, and 14 bases lay in between. For the CDR3, the DNA is TGCGCCAGCAGCTTGGGGCGGCCTCCCGTGGAGACCCAGTACTTC. This encodes CASSLGRPPVETQYF.

This chain joins TRBV4-2 and TRBJ2-4; the D is unclear. This CDR3 region has 16 residues. Trimming removed 0 bases from V and 0 bases from J, with 9 bases in between. CDR1 is LGHNA, CDR2 YNFKEQ, per germline. The CDR3 bases are TGTGCCAGCAGCCAAGATCTAACTACAGCCAAAAACATTCAGTACTTC. Residues: CASSQDLTTAKNIQYF.

The chain carries TRBV10-2 and TRBJ2-3, with unresolved D. The CDR3 extends over 14 amino acids. The V end was cut by 0 bases, the J end by 0 bases, with 4 bases between. Germline assignment: CDR1 WSHSY and CDR2 SAAADI. The CDR3 DNA reads TGCGCCAGCAGTGAGTCGCCAAGCACAGATACGCAGTATTTT. Amino acid sequence: CASSESPSTDTQYF.

The rearrangement uses TRBV7-3 and TRBJ2-1; 8 bases are shared with TRBD1. CDR3 length: 18 amino acids. CDR1 is SGHTA, CDR2 FQGTGA, per germline. V lost 2 bases and J lost 1; bases outside the gene matches: 10. The CDR3 here is CASSLFSGGQGSYNEQFF. CDR3 nucleotides: TGTGCCAGCAGCTTATTTTCGGGCGGACAGGGTTCCTACAATGAGCAGTTCTTC.

This clonotype was seen only a few times. The J gene is TRBJ1-5, the V gene TRBV6-2 or TRBV6-3; D call uncertain. Trimming pared 7 bases from V and 0 bases from J, leaving 7 bases between. Germline loops: CDR1 MNHEY, CDR2 SVGEGT. The CDR3 extends over 13 amino acids. The CDR3 DNA follows: TGTGCCAGCAAAAACCGTAGCAATCAGCCCCAGCATTTT. Translation: CASKNRSNQPQHF.

This rearrangement joins TRBV20-1 to TRBJ2-3; D remains unclear. This CDR3 region has 12 residues. Trimming stripped 1 base from V and 6 bases from J, with 8 bases between. Germline CDR1 and CDR2: DFQATT and SNEGSKA (reference sequence). The CDR3 coding sequence is TGCAGTGCTAGAGTTCCCATGGATACGCAGTATTTT. Its protein is CSARVPMDTQYF.

This clonotype was seen at least ten times. This sequence joins TRBV7-3 and TRBJ1-1; D gene unclear. This CDR3 has 11 amino acids. Trimming left V 5 bases short and J 3 bases short, with 4 bases between. Germline assignment: CDR1 SGHTA and CDR2 FQGTGA. In DNA form, the CDR3 reads TGTGCCAGCAGCCGGGACACTGAAGCTTTCTTT. Its protein is CASSRDTEAFF.

In the case of this clonotype: The junction and the germline gene differ at one end; a read error may be behind it. The V and J genes are TRBV28 and TRBJ2-7, with 12 bases lining up with TRBD1. Germline V lookup: CDR1 MDHEN, CDR2 SYDVKM. The CDR3 has 15 residues. The CDR3 DNA sequence: TGTGCCAGCAGTTTGGGACAGGGGGCTCTTGAGACCCAGTGCTTC. Residues: CASSLGQGALETQCF. Drawing the rest from reference TRBV28 and TRBJ2-7, the complete variable domain is DVKVTQSSRYLVKRTGEKVFLECVQDMDHENMFWYRQDPGLGLRLIYFSYDVKMKEKGDIPEGYSVSREKKERFSLILESASTNQTSMYLCASSLGQGALETQCFGPGTRLTVT.

This clonotype was observed a few times. The chain couples TRBV5-5 to TRBJ2-5; D tentatively reads TRBD1 or TRBD2 (5 bases each). The last part of the DNA fits TRBJ2-1 better; the J call may be wrong. Germline V gene sequence: CDR1 SGHKS, CDR2 YYEKEE (reference sequence). The CDR3 consists of 14 residues. This CDR3 reads CASSLARGVGEQFF. CDR3 in DNA: TGTGCCAGCAGCTTGGCCAGAGGGGTTGGGGAGCAGTTCTTC.

As concerns this clonotype: Germline is not matched at one junction end, which may reflect a read error. The chain is built from TRBV6-6 and TRBJ2-3; no reliable D call. Germline V CDR1 and CDR2: MNHNY, SVGAGI (reference sequence). CDR3 length: 12 residues. The CDR3 sequence: CASKKSTDTQYF. The CDR3 coding sequence is TGCGCCAGCAAAAAGAGCACAGATACGCAGTATTTT.

The chain couples TRBV7-2 to TRBJ2-3; D unresolved. Germline V lookup: CDR1 SGHTA, CDR2 FQGNSA. Trimming removed 0 bases from V and 6 bases from J, with 10 bases in between. The CDR3 spans 14 residues. CDR3 protein: CASSLASREDTQYF. The CDR3 DNA is TGTGCCAGCAGCTTAGCCTCCCGAGAGGATACGCAGTATTTT.